One and the same sample provided the 13 T cell receptor beta chains below, sequenced in a study of shared clonotypes between healthy human individuals. Profiling relied on immunoSEQ multiplex PCR, and the TCRdb table lists in-frame clones only, not all of them. The table shows under 850,000 clones, with nearly 95% occurring only once. Positively selected for CCR7, the CD45RO-negative cells used as naive CD8 cells excluded terminally differentiated effector memory CD45RA+ cells. Sample: naive CD8+ T cells sorted from blood. The receptors stem from a man younger than 40 in good health.

The chain recombines TRBV7-9 with TRBJ2-7; D ambiguous. The CDR3 has 12 residues. The germline V and J ends were trimmed by 4 bases and 2 bases, with 6 bases remaining between them. The germline V gene has CDR1 SEHNR and CDR2 FQNEAQ (reference sequence). As DNA, the CDR3 is TGTGCCAGCAGCTCCTATCCCTACGAGCAGTACTTC. It is translated as CASSSYPYEQYF.

The genes are TRBV7-9 and TRBJ2-7; 9 positions agree with TRBD2. Germline V gene lookup returns CDR1 SEHNR and CDR2 FQNEAQ (reference sequence). The CDR3 runs to 13 residues. V shed 11 bases, J shed 2 bases, and the junction held 7 bases outside the gene matches. CDR3 DNA sequence: TGTGCCCAGGAATTAGCGGGGGCCTACGAGCAGTACTTC. It is translated as CAQELAGAYEQYF. Full variable domain (outside the CDR3, taken from reference TRBV7-9 and TRBJ2-7): DTGVSQNPRHKITKRGQNVTFRCDPISEHNRLYWYRQTLGQGPEFLTYFQNEAQLEKSRLLSDRFSAERPKGSFSTLEIQRTEQGDSAMYLCAQELAGAYEQYFGPGTRLTVT.

The V gene is TRBV7-2, the J gene TRBJ2-6; D could derive from TRBD1 or TRBD2 (5 bases each). The CDR3 covers 18 residues. The V gene's germline CDR1 is SGHTA and CDR2 FQGNSA. V dropped 6 bases and J dropped 0 bases, with 18 bases sitting between them. The CDR3 is CASRRTGTASSGANVLTF. CDR3 bases: TGTGCCAGCAGAAGAACCGGGACGGCTAGCTCTGGGGCCAACGTCCTGACTTTC.

This chain joins TRBV6-6 and TRBJ2-7, with TRBD2 matching 11 bases. Germline trimming cut 6 bases from V and 4 bases from J; bases unmatched to any gene: 5. Looked up from germline, CDR1 is MNHNY and CDR2 is SVGAGI (reference sequence). The CDR3 covers 14 residues. CDR3 amino acids: CASSSSGRTYEQYF. CDR3 bases: TGTGCCAGCAGCTCTAGCGGGAGGACTTACGAGCAGTACTTC.

The chain recombines TRBV27 with TRBJ1-1, with D tentatively TRBD1 (5 bases). The CDR3 loop spans 14 amino acids. V was cut by 9 bases and J by 0 bases, with 14 bases left in between. CDR1 and CDR2 from the germline V gene are MNHEY and SMNVEV (reference sequence). CDR3 amino acids: CASSTRGVNTEAFF. The DNA for the CDR3 is TGTGCCAGTAGTACAAGAGGGGTGAACACTGAAGCTTTCTTT.

About this clone itself: In the same sample, other DNA sequences code for this CDR3. J is TRBJ1-5 and V is TRBV18; D possibly corresponds to TRBD1 (6 bases). V was shortened by 3 bases and J by 6 bases, with 12 bases between the two germline ends. CDR1 is KGHSH and CDR2 is LQKENI in the germline V gene. The CDR3 is made up of 14 amino acids. Here the CDR3 reads CASSPPGGGQPQHF. CDR3 nucleotides: TGTGCCAGCTCACCGCCGGGGGGCGGTCAGCCCCAGCATTTT.

This clone was counted once. The chain employs TRBV6-1 and TRBJ1-2, with a possible D match to TRBD1 (5 bases). The germline V and J ends were trimmed by 2 bases and 4 bases, with 14 bases remaining between them. The germline V gene encodes CDR1 MNHNS and CDR2 SASEGT. The CDR3 has 15 amino acids. CDR3 nucleotides: TGTGCCAGCAGTGAACTCGGGACCGGGGCCTATGGCTACACCTTC. This codes for CASSELGTGAYGYTF.

The rearrangement links TRBV27 to TRBJ2-7; 8 bases line up with TRBD1. Germline CDR1 is MNHEY and CDR2 is SMNVEV (reference sequence). The J segment lost 3 bases and the V segment lost 3 bases, leaving 4 bases of the junction unmatched. CDR3 length: 14 amino acids. The CDR3 here is CASSFGTGVYEQYF. The CDR3 nucleotides read TGTGCCAGCAGTTTCGGGACAGGAGTCTACGAGCAGTACTTC.

Only one count was recorded for this clone. The genes are TRBV28 and TRBJ1-1; maybe TRBD1 (5 bases). This CDR3 has 15 amino acids. V was pared by 4 bases and J by 3 bases, with 15 bases between. Germline CDR1 and CDR2: MDHEN and SYDVKM. CDR3 DNA: TGTGCCAGCAGTTCCCCAGGGCCTTTAGACACTGAAGCTTTCTTT. As protein: CASSSPGPLDTEAFF.

Remarks on this clone: Different DNA sequences within this sample yield the same CDR3. The gene calls are TRBV27 and TRBJ1-4; D is perhaps TRBD1 (5 bases). Germline V lookup: CDR1 MNHEY, CDR2 SMNVEV (reference sequence). CDR3 length: 14 amino acids. The V and J ends lost 1 base and 8 bases respectively, with 11 bases between them. This CDR3 is CASSLLGDGEKLFF. CDR3 DNA sequence: TGTGCCAGCAGTTTATTGGGGGACGGCGAAAAACTGTTTTTT.

V and J are TRBV9 and TRBJ1-1; D is unclear. Germline V lookup: CDR1 SGDLS, CDR2 YYNGEE. V was pared by 0 bases and J by 0 bases, with 15 bases between. This CDR3 contains 17 residues. The CDR3 DNA reads TGTGCCAGCAGCGTAGATTTTGTAGAAGATTTGAACACTGAAGCTTTCTTT. This gives the protein CASSVDFVEDLNTEAFF.

This chain links TRBV5-6 with TRBJ2-1; maybe TRBD2 (5 bases). The CDR3 runs 14 residues. The V end lost 1 base, the J end lost 5 bases, and 10 bases lay between the germline ends. Germline assignment: CDR1 SGHDT and CDR2 YYEEEE. The CDR3 spells CASSLLVGNNEQFF. CDR3 nucleotide sequence: TGTGCCAGCAGCTTGCTAGTCGGGAACAATGAGCAGTTCTTC. Supplemented by reference TRBV5-6 and TRBJ2-1, the full variable domain reads DAGVTQSPTHLIKTRGQQVTLRCSPKSGHDTVSWYQQALGQGPQFIFQYYEEEERQRGNFPDRFSGHQFPNYSSELNVNALLLGDSALYLCASSLLVGNNEQFFGPGTRLTVL.

The V gene is TRBV7-9, the J gene TRBJ2-3, with 9 bases matching TRBD2. Trimming at V came to 5 bases and at J to 5 bases, leaving 8 bases not matched to a gene. The CDR3 covers 15 residues. The germline V gene has CDR1 SEHNR and CDR2 FQNEAQ (reference sequence). The CDR3 coding sequence is TGTGCCAGCAGCCGGCGGGAGGGCGAAGTAGATACGCAGTATTTT. As protein: CASSRREGEVDTQYF.